This T cell receptor beta chain was identified in a study of patients and donors after allogeneic stem cell transplantation. Germline CDR1 MDHEN, CDR2 SYDVKM. With 8 bases removed from V and 0 bases from J, the gap between germline ends came to 8 bases. The CDR3 covers 14 residues. TCRdb redid the calling of the RT-PCR reads with MiXCR, one entry per CDR3 protein. The table includes about 410,000 distinct CDR3 sequences, roughly 17% detected once. The rearrangement joins TRBV28 to TRBJ1-6, with a possible D match to TRBD1 (6 bases). The sequenced sample was blood, either unsorted or a sorted T cell fraction (not recorded which). The receptor was isolated from a human donor who was either an allogeneic HSCT recipient or a stem cell or donor lymphocyte infusion donor (not recorded which). It is not recorded whose cells these are; they may come from a transplant donor. CDR3: CASGQSSYNSPLHF. DNA of the CDR3: TGTGCCAGCGGACAGAGCTCCTATAATTCACCCCTCCACTTT.